A selection of T cell receptor beta chains follows, all from one sample in a study of blood T cells in healthy people across ages. TCRdb re-called the 5' RACE reads with MiXCR, one entry per CDR3 protein. Of some 780,000 distinct CDR3 sequences in the sample, 45% to 70% were seen once. The sequenced sample consisted of blood. The receptors shown here come from a middle-aged man in good health. Both conserved end residues are part of each CDR3. A D gene is named only where the DNA matches it firmly. Clone size is stated in some rows and not others, as once, few, many or a class when expanded.

d_gene	abundance	len	v_gene	j_gene	CDR3aa	CDR3nt
NA	NA	15	TRBV12-5	TRBJ1-4	CASAIFRQPHEKLFF	TGTGCTAGTGCCATCTTCAGGCAGCCACATGAAAAACTGTTTTTT
TRBD2	NA	13	TRBV28	TRBJ2-7	CASGAGVSYEQYF	TGTGCCAGCGGGGCGGGAGTCTCCTACGAGCAGTACTTC
NA	many	14	TRBV6-6	TRBJ2-3	CASSFSGRTDTQYF	TGTGCCAGCAGTTTTAGCGGACGCACAGATACGCAGTATTTT
TRBD2	NA	12	TRBV20-1	TRBJ2-5	CSARAGEGTQYF	TGCAGTGCTAGAGCCGGGGAGGGGACCCAGTACTTC
NA	NA	13	TRBV6-5	TRBJ2-7	CASSYISRGEQYF	TGTGCCAGCAGTTACATCTCAAGGGGCGAGCAGTACTTC
NA	NA	15	TRBV13	TRBJ2-7	CASSSTRTATYEQYF	TGTGCCAGCAGCTCAACCCGGACGGCCACCTACGAGCAGTACTTC
TRBD1	NA	12	TRBV20-1	TRBJ2-7	CSALGQPPEQYF	TGCAGTGCTCTGGGACAGCCCCCCGAGCAGTACTTC
NA	few	17	TRBV13	TRBJ1-2	CASSFLVRTGPTHGYTF	TGTGCCAGCAGCTTCTTAGTTCGTACAGGGCCCACCCATGGCTACACCTTC
NA	many	15	TRBV4-2	TRBJ2-3	CASSQSLSSERTQYF	TGTGCCAGCAGCCAAAGTTTGAGTTCCGAGAGGACGCAGTATTTT
NA	NA	15	TRBV27	TRBJ2-1	CASSLGGLGVNEQFF	TGTGCCAGCAGTTTAGGGGGCCTGGGGGTCAATGAGCAGTTCTTC
NA	NA	17	TRBV20-1	TRBJ2-7	CSATNPLGAASYNEQYF	TGCAGTGCTACTAATCCCTTGGGAGCGGCCTCCTACAATGAGCAGTACTTC
TRBD2	NA	14	TRBV7-2	TRBJ2-1	CASSFSGGADEQFF	TGTGCCAGCAGCTTTAGCGGGGGGGCGGATGAGCAGTTCTTC
TRBD1	few	13	TRBV7-6	TRBJ2-1	CASSFYRGREQFF	TGTGCCAGCAGCTTTTACAGGGGTCGTGAGCAGTTCTTC
NA	few	12	TRBV15	TRBJ1-5	CATSRDRGRQHF	TGTGCCACCAGCAGAGATCGTGGGCGCCAGCATTTT
NA	NA	14	TRBV4-1	TRBJ2-5	CASSQEVGLETQYF	TGCGCCAGCAGCCAAGAAGTGGGTTTGGAGACCCAGTACTTC
NA	once	16	TRBV5-7	TRBJ2-1	CASSFTGTVTSDEQFF	TGTGCCAGCAGCTTCACTGGGACTGTCACTTCCGATGAGCAGTTCTTC
TRBD1	NA	14	TRBV7-2	TRBJ1-1	CASSPGGLHTEAFF	TGTGCCAGCAGCCCAGGGGGCCTCCACACTGAAGCTTTCTTT
NA	NA	12	TRBV4-2	TRBJ2-1	CASSQVAIRQFF	TGTGCCAGCAGCCAAGTCGCGATCCGGCAGTTCTTC
NA	few	14	TRBV27	TRBJ2-7	CASSVTGTNYEQYF	TGTGCCAGCAGTGTTACAGGGACCAACTACGAGCAGTACTTC
NA	few	13	TRBV7-9	TRBJ1-4	CATRQERNEKLFF	TGTGCCACCCGACAGGAACGAAATGAAAAACTGTTTTTT
NA	NA	14	TRBV20-1	TRBJ2-5	CSARDLRDGETQYF	TGCAGTGCTAGAGATTTGAGGGATGGGGAGACCCAGTACTTC
NA	NA	17	TRBV5-4	TRBJ2-1	CASSLGYRGTWGNEQFF	TGTGCCAGCAGCTTGGGCTATCGTGGGACCTGGGGCAATGAGCAGTTCTTC
NA	once	14	TRBV11-2	TRBJ2-5	CASSAGRAAETQYF	TGTGCCAGCAGCGCTGGACGGGCGGCAGAGACCCAGTACTTC
NA	NA	16	TRBV5-1	TRBJ1-4	CASSLGSTTLDEKLFF	TGCGCCAGCAGCTTGGGATCGACAACTCTTGATGAAAAACTGTTTTTT
TRBD1	NA	17	TRBV28	TRBJ1-2	CASSFIYRDREDYGYTF	TGTGCCAGCAGTTTCATATATCGGGACAGGGAAGACTATGGCTACACCTTC
NA	once	12	TRBV28	TRBJ1-2	CASLSAGGGYTF	TGTGCCAGCCTTTCAGCTGGGGGGGGCTACACCTTC
NA	NA	16	TRBV20-1	TRBJ2-7	CSARDKWRGRVYEQYF	TGCAGTGCTAGAGATAAATGGCGGGGTCGGGTGTACGAGCAGTACTTC
NA	NA	16	TRBV21-1	TRBJ1-2	CASSKTPGQDPYGYTF	TGTGCCAGCAGCAAAACCCCGGGACAGGACCCCTATGGCTACACCTTC
NA	NA	13	TRBV2	TRBJ2-2	CASSESYTGELFF	TGTGCCAGCAGTGAGTCGTACACCGGGGAGCTGTTTTTT
NA	NA	13	TRBV28	TRBJ2-3	CASSPGDINTQYF	TGTGCCAGCAGTCCCGGCGACATAAATACGCAGTATTTT
NA	NA	13	TRBV5-1	TRBJ2-3	CASRGQNTDTQYF	TGCGCCAGCAGGGGACAAAACACAGATACGCAGTATTTT
TRBD1	NA	13	TRBV2	TRBJ2-7	CASIQTGFYEQYF	TGTGCCAGCATCCAGACAGGGTTCTACGAGCAGTACTTC
NA	NA	12	TRBV12-3/TRBV12-4	TRBJ1-4	CASSLKGEKLFF	TGTGCCAGCAGCCTGAAAGGGGAAAAACTGTTTTTT
NA	NA	15	TRBV4-3	TRBJ2-4	CASSQDPGRFDIQYF	TGCGCCAGCAGCCAAGATCCGGGGAGGTTTGACATTCAGTACTTC
TRBD1	NA	17	TRBV14	TRBJ2-7	CASSPFPGQGVIYEQYF	TGTGCCAGCAGCCCGTTCCCGGGACAGGGGGTTATCTACGAGCAGTACTTC
TRBD1	NA	14	TRBV28	TRBJ2-7	CATTPGQVFYEQYF	TGTGCCACCACCCCGGGACAGGTCTTCTACGAGCAGTACTTC
TRBD1	once	15	TRBV19	TRBJ2-1	CASSTPGTDYNEQFF	TGTGCCAGTAGCACCCCAGGGACAGACTACAATGAGCAGTTCTTC
TRBD2	NA	16	TRBV7-2	TRBJ2-3	CASSPGLAGGIDTQYF	TGTGCCAGCAGCCCCGGACTAGCGGGGGGCATAGATACGCAGTATTTT
NA	NA	16	TRBV4-3	TRBJ2-7	CASSQDLTGHGYEQYF	TGCGCCAGCAGCCAAGATCTCACAGGTCATGGGTACGAGCAGTACTTC
TRBD2	NA	16	TRBV15	TRBJ2-3	CATSGFSGIITDTQYF	TGTGCCACCAGCGGATTTAGCGGGATAATCACAGATACGCAGTATTTT
TRBD1	NA	14	TRBV6-6	TRBJ2-7	CASSYRQGTYEQYF	TGTGCCAGCAGTTACAGACAGGGGACCTACGAGCAGTACTTC
TRBD1	NA	16	TRBV20-1	TRBJ2-1	CSGNPPQTGLVGEQFF	TGCAGCGGTAATCCACCGCAGACAGGGTTGGTCGGTGAGCAGTTCTTC
NA	NA	19	TRBV4-3	TRBJ2-3	CASSQDPVLSRASTDTQYF	TGCGCCAGCAGCCAAGATCCCGTACTAAGCAGGGCGAGCACAGATACGCAGTATTTT